A single sample is the source of the 27 T cell receptor beta chains below, sequenced in a study of early T cells in non-severe SARS-CoV-2 infection. MiXCR was run by TCRdb on the 5' RACE reads, yielding one entry per CDR3 protein. The sample has roughly 100,000 distinct CDR3 sequences, around 15% seen once. The sample comprised whole blood. These receptors were taken from an adult who was a healthcare worker with PCR-confirmed SARS-CoV-2 infection or an uninfected control (not recorded which).

This chain joins TRBV14 and TRBJ1-1; D unresolved. V lost 2 bases, J lost 4 bases, and 8 bases lay in between. The CDR3 consists of 13 residues. The germline V gene has CDR1 SGHDN and CDR2 FVKESK. Written as DNA, the CDR3 is TGTGCCAGCAGCCAATCACAATTCACTGAAGCTTTCTTT. This translates into CASSQSQFTEAFF. The full variable domain, its missing parts supplied by reference TRBV14 and TRBJ1-1, is EAGVTQFPSHSVIEKGQTVTLRCDPISGHDNLYWYRRVMGKEIKFLLHFVKESKQDESGMPNNRFLAERTGGTYSTLKVQPAELEDSGVYFCASSQSQFTEAFFGQGTRLTVV.

This clonotype was recorded many times. This chain uses TRBV20-1 with TRBJ2-4, with 14 bases aligning to TRBD2. This CDR3 region has 16 residues. Germline V gene lookup returns CDR1 DFQATT and CDR2 SNEGSKA (reference sequence). The trim removed 6 bases at V and 0 bases at J, leaving 4 bases unmatched. This CDR3 is CSARLAGGIAKNIQYF. For the CDR3, the DNA is TGCAGTGCCCGACTAGCGGGGGGGATAGCCAAAAACATTCAGTACTTC.

The sample holds many counts of this clonotype. This sequence joins TRBV7-3 and TRBJ2-1; 9 bases are a match to TRBD2. The V and J ends lost 3 bases and 3 bases, in that order; junction bases with no gene match: 6. Germline V lookup: CDR1 SGHTA, CDR2 FQGTGA. The CDR3 contains 16 residues. The CDR3 spells CASSFVSGGGYNEQFF. The CDR3 DNA reads as TGTGCCAGCAGCTTCGTTAGCGGGGGCGGCTACAATGAGCAGTTCTTC.

This chain links TRBV20-1 with TRBJ2-7, with TRBD1 matching over 9 bases. The length of the CDR3 is 12 residues. The germline V gene has CDR1 DFQATT and CDR2 SNEGSKA (reference sequence). Trimming took 6 bases from V and 6 from J; bases not matched to a gene: 6. The CDR3 is CSARDRVSEQYF. The CDR3 coding sequence is TGCAGTGCGCGGGACAGGGTGTCCGAGCAGTACTTC.

The sample holds a few counts of this clonotype. This chain connects TRBV5-1 to TRBJ2-1, with TRBD2 matching 8 bases. Per germline, CDR1 SGHRS and CDR2 YFSETQ. This CDR3 spans 14 amino acids. Losses at the gene ends were 0 bases for V and 6 bases for J; bases not matched to a gene: 2. CDR3: CASSLVLAANEQFF. The CDR3 DNA reads as TGCGCCAGCAGCTTGGTACTAGCGGCCAATGAGCAGTTCTTC.

This chain connects TRBV28 to TRBJ2-5; D is undetermined. Germline V gene lookup returns CDR1 MDHEN and CDR2 SYDVKM. This CDR3 has 15 residues. The ends were cut back, 2 bases at V and 4 bases at J, with 14 bases in the middle. The CDR3 DNA sequence: TGTGCCAGCAGTTTAGGACGCTCCCGCGGAGAGACCCAGTACTTC. It translates to CASSLGRSRGETQYF.

This clonotype was detected a few times. V is TRBV20-1 and J is TRBJ2-5; 10 nucleotides match TRBD2. CDR1 is DFQATT and CDR2 is SNEGSKA in the germline V gene (reference sequence). CDR3 length: 15 amino acids. V was clipped by 0 bases and J by 5 bases; unmatched bases: 6. The CDR3 region has the DNA TGCAGTGCTAGAGAGGTAGCGGGGGGCATGGAGACCCAGTACTTC. The encoded protein is CSAREVAGGMETQYF.

This clonotype has ten or more counts. The genes are TRBV28 and TRBJ1-1; D might be TRBD1 (6 bases). The CDR3 length is 15 residues. Germline V gene data show CDR1 as MDHEN and CDR2 as SYDVKM. Trimming removed 2 bases from V and 5 bases from J, with 15 bases in between. The CDR3 bases are TGTGCCAGCAGTTTACCCACAGGGAGGGAGACTGAAGCTTTCTTT. Its protein is CASSLPTGRETEAFF.

The chain couples TRBV11-2 to TRBJ1-1, with D possibly matching TRBD1 (6 bases). This CDR3 is built from 15 residues. The V gene lost 1 base and the J gene lost 0 bases, with 9 bases spanning the gap. Germline V gene sequence: CDR1 SGHAT, CDR2 FQNNGV. The CDR3 sequence is CASSLVDRLNTEAFF. For the CDR3, the DNA is TGTGCCAGCAGCTTAGTAGACAGGCTGAACACTGAAGCTTTCTTT.

This clonotype was counted a few times. The chain is built from TRBV29-1 and TRBJ1-5, with D uncertain. The V gene's germline CDR1 is SQVTM and CDR2 ANQGSEA. V lost 1 base, J lost 7 bases, and 14 bases lay in between. The CDR3 is made up of 14 amino acids. CDR3 DNA: TGCAGCGTTGAAGCGGACGAAGGATGGCAGCCCCAGCATTTT. Its translation: CSVEADEGWQPQHF. The full variable domain, completed using reference TRBV29-1 and TRBJ1-5, is SAVISQKPSRDICQRGTSLTIQCQVDSQVTMMFWYRQQPGQSLTLIATANQGSEATYESGFVIDKFPISRPNLTFSTLTVSNMSPEDSSIYLCSVEADEGWQPQHFGDGTRLSIL.

The chain is built from TRBV6-6 and TRBJ1-1, with TRBD1 matching over 7 bases. V lost 6 bases and J lost 7; bases outside the gene matches: 5. Germline assignment: CDR1 MNHNY and CDR2 SVGAGI (reference sequence). CDR3 length: 12 residues. The CDR3 DNA sequence: TGTGCCAGCAGGTATTACAGGGGTGAAGCTTTCTTT. It is translated as CASRYYRGEAFF.

This clonotype was counted between two and nine times. This sequence joins TRBV11-1 and TRBJ1-1; TRBD1 matches 7 bases. The CDR3 length is 13 residues. From germline, CDR1 is SGHAT and CDR2 FQDESV (reference sequence). V lost 2 bases, J lost 10 bases, and 7 bases stayed unmatched. Here the CDR3 reads CASSLMRDSTAFF. For the CDR3, the DNA is TGTGCCAGCAGCTTAATGAGGGACAGTACAGCTTTCTTT.

This clonotype was detected a few times. V is TRBV4-3 and J is TRBJ1-1, with 8 bases fitting TRBD1. After removal of 1 base from V and 1 base from J, the junction contained 2 bases not matched to a gene. This CDR3 comprises 15 residues. From germline, CDR1 is LGHNA and CDR2 YSLEER. CDR3 loop: CASSQVGTGNTEAFF. CDR3 in DNA: TGCGCCAGCAGCCAAGTGGGGACAGGGAACACTGAAGCTTTCTTT.

In this sample, this clonotype turned up a few times. The chain recombines TRBV20-1 with TRBJ2-2; D unresolved. CDR3 length: 12 residues. CDR1 is DFQATT, CDR2 SNEGSKA, per germline (reference sequence). V was trimmed by 0 bases and J by 7 bases, leaving 6 bases between them. The CDR3 region has the DNA TGCAGTGCTAGAGAGGGCAGCGGGGAGCTGTTTTTT. This sequence encodes CSAREGSGELFF.

This clonotype was seen more than once but under ten times. The genes are TRBV29-1 and TRBJ2-7; D is unclear. CDR1 is SQVTM and CDR2 is ANQGSEA in the germline V gene. V lost 7 bases and J 2 bases, leaving 18 bases between the germline ends. The CDR3 sequence is 14 residues long. CDR3 in amino acids: CSASPIENPYEQYF. DNA for the CDR3: TGCAGCGCCTCCCCGATTGAGAACCCCTACGAGCAGTACTTC.

The V call is TRBV11-2, the J call TRBJ1-5, with D unclear. V was trimmed by 5 bases and J by 5 bases, leaving 16 bases between them. CDR1 and CDR2 from the germline V gene are SGHAT and FQNNGV. The CDR3 is 15 amino acids. CDR3 nucleotides: TGTGCCAGCAGCGTTATGGGGTTGGTCTATCAGCCCCAGCATTTT. It is translated as CASSVMGLVYQPQHF.

The chain joins TRBV12-3 or TRBV12-4 to TRBJ2-5, with D possibly TRBD2 on 6 matching bases. There are 15 residues in the CDR3. V dropped 3 bases and J dropped 4 bases, with 15 bases sitting between them. CDR3 bases: TGTGCCAGCAGTTTTCGGACGGGGGTGATAGAGACCCAGTACTTC. Translation gives CASSFRTGVIETQYF.

This clonotype came up a few times. V and J are TRBV7-2 and TRBJ1-5; unclear D gene. CDR1 SGHTA and CDR2 FQGNSA come from the germline V gene. The germline V and J ends were trimmed by 0 bases and 5 bases, with 11 bases remaining between them. CDR3 size: 15 residues. In nucleotides, the CDR3 is TGTGCCAGCAGCTTAGCGGTAGGGTTCGATCAGCCCCAGCATTTT. Amino acid sequence: CASSLAVGFDQPQHF. The whole variable domain, remainder taken from reference TRBV7-2 and TRBJ1-5, is GAGVSQSPSNKVTEKGKDVELRCDPISGHTALYWYRQSLGQGLEFLIYFQGNSAPDKSGLPSDRFSAERTGGSVSTLTIQRTQQEDSAVYLCASSLAVGFDQPQHFGDGTRLSIL.

This clonotype was counted many times. The chain joins TRBV10-3 to TRBJ1-5; no definite D call. Germline values: CDR1 ENHRY, CDR2 SYGVKD. The CDR3 sequence is 13 residues long. Trimming shortened V by 7 bases and J by 1 base, and 8 bases separated the two germline ends. In nucleotides, the CDR3 is TGTGCCATCACCCCTGAGAGCAATCAGCCCCAGCATTTT. Translation gives CAITPESNQPQHF.

This chain connects TRBV12-3 or TRBV12-4 to TRBJ1-2, with D perhaps matching TRBD1 (5 bases). CDR3 length: 15 amino acids. The V and J ends lost 2 bases and 6 bases respectively, with 16 bases between them. Here the CDR3 reads CASSLSLGGADGYTF. CDR3 coding DNA: TGTGCCAGCAGTTTAAGCTTAGGAGGGGCGGATGGCTACACCTTC.

This clonotype was counted only a few times. The chain links TRBV11-2 to TRBJ2-7; D is ambiguous. The CDR3 totals 14 residues. The V gene's germline CDR1 is SGHAT and CDR2 FQNNGV. V shed 5 bases and J shed 7 bases, with 18 bases lying between them. CDR3 sequence reads: CASSTNPLDEEQYF. The CDR3 region has the DNA TGTGCCAGCAGCACAAACCCCCTTGACGAGGAGCAGTACTTC.

This clonotype was counted many times. CDR3 nucleotide sequence: TGTGCCAGCAGCTCTTTTCCCTTAGCGGGGGGAGGCAATGAGCAGTTCTTC. This gives the protein CASSSFPLAGGGNEQFF. The V and J genes are TRBV28 and TRBJ2-1, with 10 bases matching TRBD2. The CDR3 sequence is 17 residues long. The germline CDR1 and CDR2 sequences are MDHEN and SYDVKM. J lost 6 bases, V lost 6 bases, and 14 bases had no gene match.

This clonotype appeared a few times. The chain recombines TRBV20-1 with TRBJ2-7; D gene ambiguous. This CDR3 has 15 residues. With 0 bases removed from V and 1 base from J, the gap between germline ends came to 13 bases. Germline assignment: CDR1 DFQATT and CDR2 SNEGSKA (reference sequence). The CDR3 spells CSAREDGYKSYEQYF. The DNA for the CDR3 is TGCAGTGCTAGAGAGGACGGCTACAAGTCCTACGAGCAGTACTTC.

The chain combines TRBV7-9 with TRBJ2-3, with D tentatively TRBD1 or TRBD2 (5 bases each). The V and J ends lost 5 bases and 2 bases respectively, with 17 bases between them. Germline loops: CDR1 SEHNR, CDR2 FQNEAQ (reference sequence). The CDR3 spans 16 residues. The CDR3 region is CASSHPTRGATDTQYF. The CDR3 nucleotides are TGTGCCAGCAGCCACCCGACCCGAGGGGCCACAGATACGCAGTATTTT.

This clonotype was seen a handful of times. V and J are TRBV4-1 and TRBJ1-3; D call uncertain. The V end was cut by 0 bases, the J end by 4 bases, with 13 bases between. This CDR3 comprises 16 residues. CDR1 and CDR2 (germline): MGHRA, YSYEKL. In DNA, the CDR3 is TGCGCCAGCAGCCAAGATGGCCGTTTTGGGGGAAACACCATATATTTT. Residues: CASSQDGRFGGNTIYF.

This clonotype was detected only a few times. The chain links TRBV7-2 to TRBJ2-7; 7 bases are shared with TRBD1. V shed 4 bases, J shed 6 bases, and the junction held 12 bases outside the gene matches. This CDR3 is built from 15 residues. CDR1 and CDR2 (germline): SGHTA, FQGNSA. CDR3 coding DNA: TGTGCCAGCAGCTCTTATCGACAGGGCGGCGGCGAGCAGTACTTC. This translates into CASSSYRQGGGEQYF.

This clonotype turned up a few times. V gene TRBV6-2 or TRBV6-3 combines with J gene TRBJ2-3; TRBD1 aligns across 7 bases. The CDR3 has 17 amino acids. V shed 0 bases, J shed 0 bases, and the junction held 6 bases outside the gene matches. Germline V gene data show CDR1 as MNHEY and CDR2 as SVGEGT. The CDR3 protein is CASSYSTGTSSTDTQYF. In DNA form, the CDR3 reads TGTGCCAGCAGTTACTCGACAGGGACCTCTAGCACAGATACGCAGTATTTT.